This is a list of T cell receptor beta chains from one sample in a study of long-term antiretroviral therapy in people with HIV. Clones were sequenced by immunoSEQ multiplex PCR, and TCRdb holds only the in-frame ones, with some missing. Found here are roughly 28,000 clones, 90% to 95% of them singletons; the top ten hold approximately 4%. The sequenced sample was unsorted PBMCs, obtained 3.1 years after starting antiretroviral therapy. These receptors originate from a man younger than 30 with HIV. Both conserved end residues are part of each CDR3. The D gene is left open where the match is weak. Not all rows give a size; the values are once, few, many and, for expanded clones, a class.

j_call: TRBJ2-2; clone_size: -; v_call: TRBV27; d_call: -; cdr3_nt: TGTGCCAGCAGTCGAGGTCACACCGGGGAGCTGTTTTTT; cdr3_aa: CASSRGHTGELFF
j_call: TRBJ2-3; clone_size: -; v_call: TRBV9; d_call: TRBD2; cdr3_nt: TGTGCCAGCAGCGTAGGCGCCGGGAGGGGCACAGATACGCAGTATTTT; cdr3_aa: CASSVGAGRGTDTQYF
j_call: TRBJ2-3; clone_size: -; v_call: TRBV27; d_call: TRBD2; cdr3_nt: TGTGCCAGCAGAAGCGGGAGGTACACAGATACGCAGTATTTT; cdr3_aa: CASRSGRYTDTQYF
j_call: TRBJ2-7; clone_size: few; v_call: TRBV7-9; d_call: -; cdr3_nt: TGTGCCAGCAGCTTTGGGGCCTCCTACGAGCAGTACTTC; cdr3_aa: CASSFGASYEQYF
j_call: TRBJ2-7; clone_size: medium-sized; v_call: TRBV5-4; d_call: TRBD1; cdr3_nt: TGTGCCAGCATGGACAGGGAGTCCTACGAGCAGTACTTC; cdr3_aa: CASMDRESYEQYF
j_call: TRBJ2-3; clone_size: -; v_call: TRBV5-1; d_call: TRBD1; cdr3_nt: TGCGCCAGCAGCTTACCGGGACAGGGAGGGTCAGATACGCAGTATTTT; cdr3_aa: CASSLPGQGGSDTQYF
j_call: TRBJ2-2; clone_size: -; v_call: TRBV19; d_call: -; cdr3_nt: TGTGCCAGTATCAGATCGAACACCGGGGAGCTGTTTTTT; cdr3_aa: CASIRSNTGELFF
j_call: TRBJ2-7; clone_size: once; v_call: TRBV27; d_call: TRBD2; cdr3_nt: TGTGCCAGCAGTTTGTCGGTGATAGCGGGATCCTACGAGCAGTACTTC; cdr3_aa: CASSLSVIAGSYEQYF
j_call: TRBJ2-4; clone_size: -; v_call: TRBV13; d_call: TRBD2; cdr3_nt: TGTGCCAGCAGCATTAGCGGGATTTTGACCAAAAACATTCAGTACTTC; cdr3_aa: CASSISGILTKNIQYF
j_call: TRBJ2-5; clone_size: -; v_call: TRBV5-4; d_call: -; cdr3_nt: TGTGCCAGCAGCTTGGGCGTACCCTCGGAGACCCAGTACTTC; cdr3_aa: CASSLGVPSETQYF
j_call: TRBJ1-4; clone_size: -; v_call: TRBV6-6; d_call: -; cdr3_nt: TGTGCCAGCTTCCCACATGGTGGTGAAAAACTGTTTTTT; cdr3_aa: CASFPHGGEKLFF
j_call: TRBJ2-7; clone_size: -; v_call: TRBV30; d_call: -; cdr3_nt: TGTGCCTTTTCCCGGGGGACAGCCTACGAGCAGTACTTC; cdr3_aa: CAFSRGTAYEQYF
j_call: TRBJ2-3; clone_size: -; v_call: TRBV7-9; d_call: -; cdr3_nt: TGTGCCAGCAGCTTAGTGGCTACCCCAGATACGCAGTATTTT; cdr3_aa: CASSLVATPDTQYF
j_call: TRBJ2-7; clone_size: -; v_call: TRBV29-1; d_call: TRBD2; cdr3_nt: TGCAGCGTTGTTCGGGAGGCCGAGCAGTACTTC; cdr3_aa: CSVVREAEQYF
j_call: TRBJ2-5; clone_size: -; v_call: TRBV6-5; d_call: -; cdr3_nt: TGTGCCAGCACCCCAGGGGGGGGATCCCAAGAGACCCAGTACTTC; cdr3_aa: CASTPGGGSQETQYF
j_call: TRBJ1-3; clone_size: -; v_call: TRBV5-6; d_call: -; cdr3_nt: TGTGCCAGCAGCTTGGCCGAGTCAGTTAGTGCATCTGGAAACACCATATATTTT; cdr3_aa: CASSLAESVSASGNTIYF
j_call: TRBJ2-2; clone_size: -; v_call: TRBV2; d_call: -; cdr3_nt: TGTGCCAGCAGTGAATGGGGGGACGCTACCACCGGGGAGCTGTTTTTT; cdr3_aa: CASSEWGDATTGELFF
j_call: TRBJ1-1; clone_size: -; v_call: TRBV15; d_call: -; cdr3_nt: TGTGCCACCAGCAGAGATGCAGGGGAAGCTTTCTTT; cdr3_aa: CATSRDAGEAFF
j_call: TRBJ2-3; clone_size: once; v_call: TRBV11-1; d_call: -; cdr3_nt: TGTGCCAGCAGCCGTTTGTACGACACAGATACGCAGTATTTT; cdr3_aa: CASSRLYDTDTQYF
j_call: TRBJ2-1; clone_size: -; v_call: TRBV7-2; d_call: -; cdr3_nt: TGTGCCAGCAGCTCCAGTAGGGGGAGGTACAATGAGCAGTTCTTC; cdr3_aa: CASSSSRGRYNEQFF
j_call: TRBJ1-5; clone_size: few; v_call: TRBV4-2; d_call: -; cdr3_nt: TGTGCCAGCAGCCTGACCGGAAACAACAATCAGCCCCAGCATTTT; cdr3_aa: CASSLTGNNNQPQHF
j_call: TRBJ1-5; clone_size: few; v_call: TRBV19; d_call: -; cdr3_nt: TGTGCCAGTAGTGAACAGGGCCCCCAGCATTTT; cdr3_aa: CASSEQGPQHF
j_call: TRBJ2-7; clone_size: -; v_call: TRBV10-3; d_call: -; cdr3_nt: TGTGCCATCAGTGTGGCACAGCTAGGCTACGAGCAGTACTTC; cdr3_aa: CAISVAQLGYEQYF
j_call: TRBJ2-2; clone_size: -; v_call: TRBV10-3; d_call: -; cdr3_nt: TGTGCCATCAGTGAGCCCGGGACCTTCACCGGGGAGCTGTTTTTT; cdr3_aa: CAISEPGTFTGELFF
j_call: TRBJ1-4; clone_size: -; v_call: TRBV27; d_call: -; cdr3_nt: TGTGCCAGCAGTTTAGCCCGTGGGATCGGGGCAACTAATGAAAAACTGTTTTTT; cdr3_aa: CASSLARGIGATNEKLFF
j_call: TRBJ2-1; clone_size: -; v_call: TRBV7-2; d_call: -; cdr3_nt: TGTGCCAGCAGCTTAAGGGGTGTCTCAGGGGCGACCTACAATGAGCAGTTCTTC; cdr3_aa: CASSLRGVSGATYNEQFF
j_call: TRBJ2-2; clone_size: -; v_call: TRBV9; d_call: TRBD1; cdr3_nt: TGTGCCAGCAGCTTCGGGGACAGGGTAGGCACCGGGGAGCTGTTTTTT; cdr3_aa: CASSFGDRVGTGELFF
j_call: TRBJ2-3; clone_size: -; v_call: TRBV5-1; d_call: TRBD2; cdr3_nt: TGCGCCAGCAGCTTATCACTAGCGGGAGATACGCAGTATTTT; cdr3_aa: CASSLSLAGDTQYF
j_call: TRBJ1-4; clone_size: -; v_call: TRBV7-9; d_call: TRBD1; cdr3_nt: TGTGCCAGCAGCTTGATCAGGGGGCGCGGTGAAAAACTGTTTTTT; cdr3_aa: CASSLIRGRGEKLFF
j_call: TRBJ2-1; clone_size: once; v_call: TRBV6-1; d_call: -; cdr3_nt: TGTGCCAGCAGTGAAGCGAAATCGGGGACCAATGAGCAGTTCTTC; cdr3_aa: CASSEAKSGTNEQFF
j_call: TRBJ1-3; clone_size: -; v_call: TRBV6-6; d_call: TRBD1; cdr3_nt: TGTGCCAGCACCCGGACAGGGAGAAGCGGAAACACCATATATTTT; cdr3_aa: CASTRTGRSGNTIYF
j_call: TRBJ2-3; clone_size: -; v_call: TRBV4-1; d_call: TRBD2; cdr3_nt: TGCGCCAGCAGCCAAGAGGTGCTAGCGGGAGGACCAGATACGCAGTATTTT; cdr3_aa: CASSQEVLAGGPDTQYF
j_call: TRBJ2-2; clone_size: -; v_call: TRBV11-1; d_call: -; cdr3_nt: TGTGCCAGCAGCCCCCCAGTCAGTAGGGGGAACACCGGGGAGCTGTTTTTT; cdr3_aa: CASSPPVSRGNTGELFF
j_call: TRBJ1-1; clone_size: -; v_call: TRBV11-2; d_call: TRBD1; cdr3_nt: TGTGCCAGCAGCTCACCGGGACAGGGACCTGAAGCTTTCTTT; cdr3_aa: CASSSPGQGPEAFF
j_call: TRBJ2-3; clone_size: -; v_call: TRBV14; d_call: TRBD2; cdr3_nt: TGTGCCAGCAGCCCCTGGGGGACTAGATCAGATACGCAGTATTTT; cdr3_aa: CASSPWGTRSDTQYF
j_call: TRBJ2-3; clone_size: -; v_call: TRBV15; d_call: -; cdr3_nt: TGTGCCACCAGCAGTCGTACAGGGATAACTGATACGCAGTATTTT; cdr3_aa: CATSSRTGITDTQYF